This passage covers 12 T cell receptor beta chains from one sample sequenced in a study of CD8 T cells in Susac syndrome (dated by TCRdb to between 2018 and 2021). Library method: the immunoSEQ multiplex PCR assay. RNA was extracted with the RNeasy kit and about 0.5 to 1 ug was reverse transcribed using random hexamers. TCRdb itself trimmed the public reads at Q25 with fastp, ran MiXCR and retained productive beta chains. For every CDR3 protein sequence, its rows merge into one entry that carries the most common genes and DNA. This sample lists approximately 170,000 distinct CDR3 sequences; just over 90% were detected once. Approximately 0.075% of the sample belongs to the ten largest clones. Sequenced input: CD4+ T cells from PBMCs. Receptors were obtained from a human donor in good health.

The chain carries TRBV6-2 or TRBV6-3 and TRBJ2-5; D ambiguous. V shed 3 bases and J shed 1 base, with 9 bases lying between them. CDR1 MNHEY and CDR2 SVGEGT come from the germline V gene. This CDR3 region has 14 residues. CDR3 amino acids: CASSYNYLQETQYF. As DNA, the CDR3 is TGTGCCAGCAGTTATAACTATCTCCAAGAGACCCAGTACTTC.

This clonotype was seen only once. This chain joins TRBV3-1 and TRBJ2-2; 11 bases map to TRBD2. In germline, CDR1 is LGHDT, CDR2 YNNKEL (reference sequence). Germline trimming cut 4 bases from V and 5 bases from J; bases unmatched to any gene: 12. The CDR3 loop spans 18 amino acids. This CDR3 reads CASSLLWLAGGRTGELFF. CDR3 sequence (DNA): TGTGCCAGCAGCCTACTTTGGCTAGCGGGGGGAAGGACCGGGGAGCTGTTTTTT.

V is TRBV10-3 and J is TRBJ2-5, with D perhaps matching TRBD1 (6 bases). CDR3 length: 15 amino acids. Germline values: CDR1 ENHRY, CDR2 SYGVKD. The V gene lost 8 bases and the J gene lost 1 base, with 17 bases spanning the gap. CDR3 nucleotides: TGTGCCATCGGACCGGGACAACCGCTCCAAGAGACCCAGTACTTC. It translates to CAIGPGQPLQETQYF.

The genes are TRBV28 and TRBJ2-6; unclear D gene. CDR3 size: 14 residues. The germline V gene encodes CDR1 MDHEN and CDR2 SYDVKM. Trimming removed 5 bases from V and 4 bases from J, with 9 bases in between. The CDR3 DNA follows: TGTGCCAGCAGTCCCCCGCCCGGGGCCAACGTCCTGACTTTC. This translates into CASSPPPGANVLTF.

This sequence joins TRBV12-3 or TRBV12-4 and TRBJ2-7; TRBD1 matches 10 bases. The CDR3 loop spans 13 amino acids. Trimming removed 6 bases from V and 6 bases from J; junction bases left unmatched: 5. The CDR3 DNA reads TGTGCCAGCAGAAGGACAGGGGGAGGCGAGCAGTACTTC. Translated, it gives CASRRTGGGEQYF.

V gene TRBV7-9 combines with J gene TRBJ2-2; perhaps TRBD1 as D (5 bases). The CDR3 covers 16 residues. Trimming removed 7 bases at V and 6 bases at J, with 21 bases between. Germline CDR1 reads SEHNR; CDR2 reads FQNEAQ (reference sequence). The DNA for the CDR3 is TGTGCCAGCAACGCACACAGGTTATCGTCGGCCGGGGAGCTGTTTTTT. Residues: CASNAHRLSSAGELFF.

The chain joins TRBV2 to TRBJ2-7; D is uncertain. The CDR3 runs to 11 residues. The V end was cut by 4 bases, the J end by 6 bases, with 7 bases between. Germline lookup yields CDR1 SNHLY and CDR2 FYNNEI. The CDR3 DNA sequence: TGTGCCAGCAGTGGAGAAGGCGAGCAGTACTTC. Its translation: CASSGEGEQYF.

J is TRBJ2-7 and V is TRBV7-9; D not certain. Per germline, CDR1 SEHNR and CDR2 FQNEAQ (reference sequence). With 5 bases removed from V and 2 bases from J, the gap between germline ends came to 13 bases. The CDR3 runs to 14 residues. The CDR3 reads CASSPQSQTYEQYF. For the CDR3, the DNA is TGTGCCAGCAGCCCCCAGTCGCAAACCTACGAGCAGTACTTC. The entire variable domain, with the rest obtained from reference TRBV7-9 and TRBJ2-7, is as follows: DTGVSQNPRHKITKRGQNVTFRCDPISEHNRLYWYRQTLGQGPEFLTYFQNEAQLEKSRLLSDRFSAERPKGSFSTLEIQRTEQGDSAMYLCASSPQSQTYEQYFGPGTRLTVT.

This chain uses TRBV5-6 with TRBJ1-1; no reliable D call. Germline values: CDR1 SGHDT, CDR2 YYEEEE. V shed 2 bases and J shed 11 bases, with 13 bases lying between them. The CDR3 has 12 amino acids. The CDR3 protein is CASSFRVGEAFF. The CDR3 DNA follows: TGTGCCAGCAGCTTTAGGGTCGGGGAGGCTTTCTTT.

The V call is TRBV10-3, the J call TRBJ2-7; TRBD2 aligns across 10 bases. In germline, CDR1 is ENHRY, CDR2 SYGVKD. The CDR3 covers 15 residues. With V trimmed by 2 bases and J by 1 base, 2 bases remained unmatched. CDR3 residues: CAISELAGASYEQYF. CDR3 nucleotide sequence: TGTGCCATCAGTGAGCTAGCGGGAGCTTCCTACGAGCAGTACTTC.

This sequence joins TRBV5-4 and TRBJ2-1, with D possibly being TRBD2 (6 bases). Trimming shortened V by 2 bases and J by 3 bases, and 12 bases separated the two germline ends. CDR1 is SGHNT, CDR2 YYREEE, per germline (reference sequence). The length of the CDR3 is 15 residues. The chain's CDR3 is CASSFYQRVYNEQFF. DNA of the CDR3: TGTGCCAGCAGCTTTTACCAGCGGGTCTACAATGAGCAGTTCTTC.

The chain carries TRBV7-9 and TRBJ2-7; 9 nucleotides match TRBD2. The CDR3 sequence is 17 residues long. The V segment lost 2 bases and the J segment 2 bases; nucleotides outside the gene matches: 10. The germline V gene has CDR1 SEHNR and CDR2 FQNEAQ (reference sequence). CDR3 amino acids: CASSLKIPLAGPYEQYF. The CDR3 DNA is TGTGCCAGCAGCTTAAAGATCCCACTAGCGGGCCCCTACGAGCAGTACTTC.